What follows are 17 T cell receptor beta chains derived from one specimen sequenced in a study of T cell changes during pregnancy in multiple sclerosis (dated by TCRdb to about 2019). Libraries were constructed by the immunoSEQ multiplex PCR assay. Sourced from immuneACCESS, this table was stored by TCRdb with only in-frame sequences that have V and J called. A share of the clones is absent; for the studies checked, an unresolved V gene accounts for under half, and the remainder has no known explanation. A total of under 95,000 clones appear in this sample, around 91% of them only once. The top ten hold approximately 1.7% of the sample. The sample here was peripheral blood, taken after pregnancy. The receptor source for this set is a female donor in good health, enrolled as a control in a pregnancy study.

The chain joins TRBV11-1 to TRBJ2-2; D gene uncertain. Germline-derived CDR1 and CDR2 are SGHAT and FQDESV (reference sequence). V was cut by 5 bases and J by 2 bases, with 9 bases left in between. The CDR3 is 14 residues long. DNA of the CDR3: TGTGCCAGCAGCCACCGGAGTAACACCGGGGAGCTGTTTTTT. This codes for CASSHRSNTGELFF.

In its sample, this clone was seen once. The chain employs TRBV27 and TRBJ2-7; the D is unclear. Trimming shortened V by 2 bases and J by 3 bases, and 11 bases separated the two germline ends. The CDR3 consists of 14 residues. The germline CDR1 and CDR2 sequences are MNHEY and SMNVEV (reference sequence). Here the CDR3 DNA reads TGTGCCAGCAGTTTAAATGAGCGCTACTACGAGCAGTACTTC. Its protein is CASSLNERYYEQYF.

This clone was detected only once. The chain uses TRBV7-2 and TRBJ2-5; 8 bases line up with TRBD2. The trim removed 5 bases at V and 6 bases at J, leaving 14 bases unmatched. Germline CDR1 is SGHTA and CDR2 is FQGNSA. There are 16 residues in the CDR3. This chain's CDR3 is CASSPDGGGLPQTQYF. CDR3 sequence (DNA): TGTGCCAGCAGCCCAGACGGGGGGGGCCTACCGCAGACCCAGTACTTC.

This sequence joins TRBV2 and TRBJ2-7; 7 bases fit TRBD1. The V gene end was trimmed by 6 bases and the J gene end by 0 bases; junction bases not matched to a gene: 5. The CDR3 runs 14 residues. Germline loops: CDR1 SNHLY, CDR2 FYNNEI. CDR3 bases: TGTGCCAGCAGAGGACAGGACCTCTCCTACGAGCAGTACTTC. Translating gives CASRGQDLSYEQYF.

V is TRBV11-2 and J is TRBJ2-5; no clear D. The CDR3 sequence is 14 residues long. Deletions cut 5 bases from V and 4 bases from J, with 14 bases between. CDR1 SGHAT and CDR2 FQNNGV come from the germline V gene. CDR3 DNA: TGTGCCAGCAGCGCACGGCGAGGTGCAGAGACCCAGTACTTC. It specifies CASSARRGAETQYF.

The chain combines TRBV7-9 with TRBJ1-2; TRBD1 might be the D (6 bases). The CDR3 runs to 17 residues. Looked up from germline, CDR1 is SEHNR and CDR2 is FQNEAQ (reference sequence). The V gene lost 1 base and the J gene lost 5 bases, with 20 bases spanning the gap. The CDR3 coding sequence is TGTGCCAGCAGCTTAGAAAGCCTAGGGGGTCTCCGGTATGGCTACACCTTC. The encoded protein is CASSLESLGGLRYGYTF.

The chain couples TRBV6-5 to TRBJ2-7, with D unclear. With 0 bases removed from V and 6 bases from J, the gap between germline ends came to 15 bases. This CDR3 comprises 15 residues. The germline CDR1 and CDR2 sequences are MNHEY and SVGAGI. The CDR3 nucleotides read TGTGCCAGCAGTTACTCGACAACAGCCAATATCGAGCAGTACTTC. Protein sequence: CASSYSTTANIEQYF.

This chain uses TRBV28 with TRBJ1-2; a weak D match, TRBD1 (5 bases). The CDR3 sequence is 15 residues long. Per the germline V gene, CDR1 is MDHEN and CDR2 is SYDVKM. Trimming pared 5 bases from V and 8 bases from J, leaving 21 bases between. The CDR3, as DNA: TGTGCCAGCAGTCCCCCGTCAGGGCAGTTGGTGGGCTACACCTTC. It codes for CASSPPSGQLVGYTF.

This clone was found a few times. The genes are TRBV25-1 and TRBJ2-2; D might be TRBD1 (5 bases). CDR1 is MGHDK, CDR2 SYGVNS, per germline. The CDR3 covers 17 residues. Deletions cut 1 base from V and 4 bases from J, with 16 bases between. CDR3 coding DNA: TGTGCCAGCAGTGAATTGTCAATCACAGGAGCCACCGGGGAGCTGTTTTTT. Protein sequence: CASSELSITGATGELFF.

The CDR3 reads CASSYEAGGEQFF. CDR3 DNA sequence: TGTGCCAGCAGTTACGAGGCAGGCGGGGAGCAGTTCTTC. This chain connects TRBV6-6 to TRBJ2-1; D might be TRBD2 (5 bases). Germline CDR1 and CDR2: MNHNY and SVGAGI (reference sequence). V lost 2 bases, J lost 10 bases, and 12 bases lay in between. This CDR3 is built from 13 residues.

This rearrangement joins TRBV6-4 to TRBJ1-6; no firm D call. The CDR3 covers 13 residues. V was clipped by 4 bases and J by 10 bases, with 11 bases between them. Germline CDR1 MRHNA, CDR2 SNTAGT. CDR3 sequence: CASSAQTSSPLHF. Written as DNA, the CDR3 is TGTGCCAGCAGTGCCCAGACAAGCTCACCCCTCCACTTT.

This chain uses TRBV7-3 with TRBJ1-2, with D possibly being TRBD1 (6 bases). CDR3 size: 15 residues. Trimming removed 4 bases from V and 8 bases from J, with 20 bases in between. Germline values: CDR1 SGHTA, CDR2 FQGTGA. The CDR3 reads CASSSRPQGSGGYTF. The DNA of the CDR3 is TGTGCCAGCAGCTCCCGCCCACAGGGATCGGGGGGCTACACCTTC.

V gene TRBV25-1 combines with J gene TRBJ2-5; D possibly corresponds to TRBD2 (5 bases). The CDR3 has 16 amino acids. V shed 7 bases and J shed 5 bases, with 23 bases lying between them. CDR1 and CDR2 (germline): MGHDK, SYGVNS. The CDR3 nucleotides read TGTGCCAGCACCCACTCTTGGTCAGAGGGTGCGGAGACCCAGTACTTC. Residues: CASTHSWSEGAETQYF.

The chain links TRBV7-2 to TRBJ2-5; 10 bases align to TRBD2. Germline CDR1 reads SGHTA; CDR2 reads FQGNSA. The CDR3 runs 15 residues. The junction had 5 bases not matched to a gene; V was cut back by 5 bases and J by 2 bases. The CDR3 region has the DNA TGTGCCAGCAGCCTTAGCGGGGGGCCTCAAGAGACCCAGTACTTC. As protein: CASSLSGGPQETQYF.

The chain uses TRBV7-3 and TRBJ2-1; TRBD1 aligns across 7 bases. The CDR3 consists of 15 residues. Germline CDR1 SGHTA, CDR2 FQGTGA. V lost 5 bases and J lost 5; bases outside the gene matches: 9. The CDR3 reads CASSLSGQRNNEQFF. CDR3 sequence (DNA): TGTGCCAGCAGCCTTTCGGGACAGCGTAACAATGAGCAGTTCTTC. The full variable domain, in which reference TRBV7-3 and TRBJ2-1 provide the parts outside the CDR3, is GAGVSQTPSNKVTEKGKYVELRCDPISGHTALYWYRQSLGQGPEFLIYFQGTGAADDSGLPNDRFFAVRPEGSVSTLKIQRTERGDSAVYLCASSLSGQRNNEQFFGPGTRLTVL.

The chain has TRBV29-1 and TRBJ1-1, with 7 bases lining up with TRBD1. Germline lookup yields CDR1 SQVTM and CDR2 ANQGSEA. The V gene end was trimmed by 7 bases and the J gene end by 1 base; junction bases not matched to a gene: 3. The CDR3 sequence is 12 residues long. The CDR3 DNA is TGCAGCGCCGGGACAGCGAACACTGAAGCTTTCTTT. Amino acids: CSAGTANTEAFF.

The chain carries TRBV4-3 and TRBJ2-3, with TRBD2 matching 9 bases. V lost 0 bases and J lost 10; bases outside the gene matches: 11. This CDR3 has 16 amino acids. Germline V gene data show CDR1 as LGHNA and CDR2 as YSLEER. The CDR3 coding sequence is TGCGCCAGCAGCCAAGAGGTTAGCGGGGGCCGCGGGGCGCAGTATTTT. Its protein is CASSQEVSGGRGAQYF.